A selection of T cell receptor beta chains follows, all from one sample in a study of shared clonotypes between healthy human individuals. The repertoire was sequenced with immunoSEQ multiplex PCR; TCRdb's copy has only in-frame clones and lacks some. The repertoire holds some 2 million clones, with over 85% as singletons. The sequenced sample was naive CD4+ T cells sorted from blood. The receptor set was obtained from a man in his late teens or twenties in good health. Each CDR3 is given with its conserved first and last residue. The D gene is left open where the match is weak. Some rows have no size entry. The others give once, few or many, or a class for an expanded clone.

- | TRBJ2-5 | TRBV23-1 | - | TGCGCCAGCAGTCAATCGCGGGACCAAGAGACCCAGTACTTC | CASSQSRDQETQYF
once | TRBJ1-1 | TRBV2 | - | TGTGCCAGCATGGGGTATAGTCGCACTGAAGCTTTCTTT | CASMGYSRTEAFF
- | TRBJ2-1 | TRBV5-4 | TRBD1 | TGTGCCAGCAGCTTGGGGACAGGGGGCTCCTACAATGAGCAGTTCTTC | CASSLGTGGSYNEQFF
- | TRBJ1-2 | TRBV11-1 | TRBD1 | TGTGCCAGCAGCCGGGACAGGGAGGACTATGGCTACACCTTC | CASSRDREDYGYTF
- | TRBJ1-1 | TRBV30 | TRBD1 | TGTGCCTGGACCCACCGGGACAGGAACACTGAAGCTTTCTTT | CAWTHRDRNTEAFF
- | TRBJ2-7 | TRBV11-2 | TRBD2 | TGTGCCAGCAGCTTAGGGGGGGGTAAGGTCCACGAGCAGTACTTC | CASSLGGGKVHEQYF
- | TRBJ2-7 | TRBV28 | TRBD2 | TGTGCCAGCAGTCCCGGGACTAGCGGGCTTAACGAGCAGTACTTC | CASSPGTSGLNEQYF
- | TRBJ2-7 | TRBV11-3 | - | TGTGCCAGCAGCTTCGCTTTTACCGGTGGGGAGCAGTACTTC | CASSFAFTGGEQYF
once | TRBJ1-2 | TRBV18 | - | TGTGCCAGCTCACCGTCGAGAAAGGACTATGGCTACACCTTC | CASSPSRKDYGYTF
- | TRBJ1-2 | TRBV27 | - | TGTGCCAGCAGAACGGGATCTCGGGGCTACACCTTC | CASRTGSRGYTF
- | TRBJ1-1 | TRBV6-1 | - | TGTGCCAGCAGTGAAAATCTGCCGGACACTGAAGCTTTCTTT | CASSENLPDTEAFF
- | TRBJ1-2 | TRBV21-1 | - | TGTGCCAGCAGCAAACGCCAGCCCTTAGGCTATGGCTACACCTTC | CASSKRQPLGYGYTF
- | TRBJ1-1 | TRBV28 | - | TGTGCCGGTCGAGGACAGATGAACACTGAAGCTTTCTTT | CAGRGQMNTEAFF
once | TRBJ1-1 | TRBV10-1 | - | TGCGCCAGCAGTGCCGACCTGAAGAACACTGAAGCTTTCTTT | CASSADLKNTEAFF
- | TRBJ2-2 | TRBV9 | - | TGTGCCAGCAGCCTGACACCGAACACCGGGGAGCTGTTTTTT | CASSLTPNTGELFF
- | TRBJ2-7 | TRBV5-1 | TRBD2 | TGCGCCAGCAGCTTGTATCGGTCAGGGCTAGCGGACTCCTACGAGCAGTACTTC | CASSLYRSGLADSYEQYF
- | TRBJ2-3 | TRBV19 | - | TGTGCCAGTAGTATCGGCCTGCCGATAGATACGCAGTATTTT | CASSIGLPIDTQYF
- | TRBJ2-1 | TRBV7-2 | TRBD2 | TGTGCCAGCAGCTTAGCTAGCGGGGGGTTGTTCTACAATGAGCAGTTCTTC | CASSLASGGLFYNEQFF
- | TRBJ1-6 | TRBV6-5 | - | TGTGCCAGCAGTCGGACAAGTCGTGATTCACCCCTCCACTTT | CASSRTSRDSPLHF
once | TRBJ1-3 | TRBV19 | - | TGTGCCAGTAAGGAAGGAAACACCATATATTTT | CASKEGNTIYF
- | TRBJ2-5 | TRBV29-1 | - | TGCAGCGTTGCAGGAGAGACCCAGTACTTC | CSVAGETQYF
- | TRBJ2-7 | TRBV5-4 | - | TGTGCCAGCAGCTTGGCGTCAAGCTCCTACGAGCAGTACTTC | CASSLASSSYEQYF
- | TRBJ1-4 | TRBV19 | - | TGTGCCAGTAGGAGGGAAACTAATGAAAAACTGTTTTTT | CASRRETNEKLFF
- | TRBJ2-5 | TRBV7-2 | - | TGTGCCAGCAGCTTAGTGGTAGGGCAAGAGACCCAGTACTTC | CASSLVVGQETQYF
- | TRBJ2-7 | TRBV28 | TRBD1 | TGTGCCAGCAGTTCTCGGGACAGGGCCTACGAGCAGTACTTC | CASSSRDRAYEQYF
- | TRBJ1-2 | TRBV2 | TRBD1 | TGTGCCAGCAGTGAAGCTCCAGGGGGTAACTATGGCTACACCTTC | CASSEAPGGNYGYTF
- | TRBJ1-2 | TRBV5-4 | TRBD1 | TGTGCCAGCAGCTCCGGACAGGGGGACTATGGCTACACCTTC | CASSSGQGDYGYTF
- | TRBJ2-3 | TRBV2 | TRBD2 | TGTGCCAGCAGTGAAAATACGGTGGGTCTAGCGGGTCCAGATACGCAGTATTTT | CASSENTVGLAGPDTQYF
- | TRBJ1-6 | TRBV21-1 | - | TGTGCCAGCAGCAAAGCGGGGGAGAGGAATTCACCCCTCCACTTT | CASSKAGERNSPLHF
- | TRBJ2-2 | TRBV10-1 | - | TGCGCCAGCAGTGAGTCGGGCGGGGAGCTGTTTTTT | CASSESGGELFF
- | TRBJ1-5 | TRBV2 | TRBD1 | TGTGCCAGCAGAGCTGGGACAGGGGGTGCTCAGCCCCAGCATTTT | CASRAGTGGAQPQHF
- | TRBJ2-1 | TRBV5-1 | - | TGCGCCAGCAGCTTGGAACAGATCTACAATGAGCAGTTCTTC | CASSLEQIYNEQFF
- | TRBJ1-1 | TRBV10-1 | TRBD1 | TGCGCCAGCAGTGACGGAGGGGGCGTAGGGGCTTTCTTT | CASSDGGGVGAFF
- | TRBJ2-7 | TRBV13 | TRBD1 | TGTGCCAGCAGCCCTGCGGGGACAGGGGCCTACGAGCAGTACTTC | CASSPAGTGAYEQYF
- | TRBJ2-2 | TRBV7-9 | - | TGTGCCAGCAGGAAAGAACAGGGCGTGGACACCGGGGAGCTGTTTTTT | CASRKEQGVDTGELFF
- | TRBJ1-2 | TRBV6-1 | TRBD1 | TGTGCCAGCAGTGCGACAGGGACCTATGGCTACACCTTC | CASSATGTYGYTF
once | TRBJ2-7 | TRBV7-9 | - | TGTGCCAGCATGGGGGGTAGTTCCTACGAGCAGTACTTC | CASMGGSSYEQYF
- | TRBJ2-4 | TRBV6-1 | - | TGTGCCAGCAGTGAATTGGGGCGGGTGGGGGATAAAAACATTCAGTACTTC | CASSELGRVGDKNIQYF
- | TRBJ2-5 | TRBV2 | - | TGTGCCAGCAGTGAATTAGGACTTACCCAAGAGACCCAGTACTTC | CASSELGLTQETQYF
- | TRBJ2-3 | TRBV6-7 | - | TGTGCCAGCAGTTACGGGGCAGAGGTCGGCACAGATACGCAGTATTTT | CASSYGAEVGTDTQYF
- | TRBJ2-5 | TRBV5-4 | - | TGTGCCAGCAGCCCGGGGACCCTCCAAGAGACCCAGTACTTC | CASSPGTLQETQYF
- | TRBJ2-7 | TRBV2 | TRBD2 | TGTGCCAGCAGTGATAGCGGGGGGGCCTACGAGCAGTACTTC | CASSDSGGAYEQYF
- | TRBJ2-6 | TRBV29-1 | TRBD1 | TGCAGCGCAGGACCGGGACAGGAGGGCTCTGAGGCCAACGTCCTGACTTTC | CSAGPGQEGSEANVLTF
- | TRBJ2-7 | TRBV5-1 | TRBD1 | TGCGCCAGCAGCTTGGCCGGGACAGGGTTCGGCGAGCAGTACTTC | CASSLAGTGFGEQYF
- | TRBJ1-1 | TRBV15 | - | TGTGCCACCAGCAGGAAGAGACAGGACAGTTACACTGAAGCTTTCTTT | CATSRKRQDSYTEAFF
once | TRBJ1-1 | TRBV11-2 | - | TGTGCCAGCAAATGGGGGGGGATGCCACTGACAGCTTTCTTT | CASKWGGMPLTAFF
- | TRBJ2-5 | TRBV7-2 | - | TGTGCCAGCAGCGGGATGCGGACAAAAGAGACCCAGTACTTC | CASSGMRTKETQYF
once | TRBJ2-7 | TRBV7-2 | - | TGTGCCAGCAGCTTAGATGTGCCTATCTCCTACGAGCAGTACTTC | CASSLDVPISYEQYF